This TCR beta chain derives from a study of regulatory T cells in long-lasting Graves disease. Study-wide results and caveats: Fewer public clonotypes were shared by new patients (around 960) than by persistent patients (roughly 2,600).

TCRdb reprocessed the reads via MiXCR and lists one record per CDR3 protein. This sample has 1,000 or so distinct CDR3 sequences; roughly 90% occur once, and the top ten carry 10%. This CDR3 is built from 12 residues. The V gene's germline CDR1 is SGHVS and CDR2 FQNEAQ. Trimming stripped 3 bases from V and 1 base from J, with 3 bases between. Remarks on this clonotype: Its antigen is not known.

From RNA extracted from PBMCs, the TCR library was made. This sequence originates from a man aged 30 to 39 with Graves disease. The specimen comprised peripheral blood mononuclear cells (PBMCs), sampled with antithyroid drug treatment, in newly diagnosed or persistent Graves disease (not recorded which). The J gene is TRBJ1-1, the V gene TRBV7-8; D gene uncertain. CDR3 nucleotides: TGTGCCAGCAGCTTTCCGAACACTGAAGCTTTCTTT. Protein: CASSFPNTEAFF.